The clone carrying this T cell receptor (beta chain) showed up just once. The data were obtained in a study of blood T cell repertoires in COVID-19. Study information: The study drew acute and convalescent COVID-19 samples from the United States, Italy and Spain. The analysed material was cDNA or gDNA that came from T cells, B-cell-depleted T cells, or PBMCs.

The ends were cut back, 2 bases at V and 5 bases at J, with 11 bases in the middle. CDR3 size: 14 residues. Germline V gene lookup returns CDR1 SEHNR and CDR2 FQNEAQ (reference sequence). As handled by the study authors: From reference gene primer amplification, estimates of nucleated cell counts were derived. Data came from immunoSEQ multiplex PCR; TCRdb stores just in-frame clones and leaves some out. V, J and clone size derive from that table, while D and trimming were established from the DNA sequence. The repertoire has about 270,000 clones, 84% of them found once; the top ten carry approximately 9%.

The chain joins TRBV7-9 to TRBJ2-3; no clear D gene. This clonotype was sampled from a human donor in a cohort sampled during active COVID-19. Source material: peripheral blood. CDR3: CASSLIRPEDTQYF. CDR3 DNA sequence: TGTGCCAGCAGCTTAATCAGGCCCGAAGATACGCAGTATTTT.